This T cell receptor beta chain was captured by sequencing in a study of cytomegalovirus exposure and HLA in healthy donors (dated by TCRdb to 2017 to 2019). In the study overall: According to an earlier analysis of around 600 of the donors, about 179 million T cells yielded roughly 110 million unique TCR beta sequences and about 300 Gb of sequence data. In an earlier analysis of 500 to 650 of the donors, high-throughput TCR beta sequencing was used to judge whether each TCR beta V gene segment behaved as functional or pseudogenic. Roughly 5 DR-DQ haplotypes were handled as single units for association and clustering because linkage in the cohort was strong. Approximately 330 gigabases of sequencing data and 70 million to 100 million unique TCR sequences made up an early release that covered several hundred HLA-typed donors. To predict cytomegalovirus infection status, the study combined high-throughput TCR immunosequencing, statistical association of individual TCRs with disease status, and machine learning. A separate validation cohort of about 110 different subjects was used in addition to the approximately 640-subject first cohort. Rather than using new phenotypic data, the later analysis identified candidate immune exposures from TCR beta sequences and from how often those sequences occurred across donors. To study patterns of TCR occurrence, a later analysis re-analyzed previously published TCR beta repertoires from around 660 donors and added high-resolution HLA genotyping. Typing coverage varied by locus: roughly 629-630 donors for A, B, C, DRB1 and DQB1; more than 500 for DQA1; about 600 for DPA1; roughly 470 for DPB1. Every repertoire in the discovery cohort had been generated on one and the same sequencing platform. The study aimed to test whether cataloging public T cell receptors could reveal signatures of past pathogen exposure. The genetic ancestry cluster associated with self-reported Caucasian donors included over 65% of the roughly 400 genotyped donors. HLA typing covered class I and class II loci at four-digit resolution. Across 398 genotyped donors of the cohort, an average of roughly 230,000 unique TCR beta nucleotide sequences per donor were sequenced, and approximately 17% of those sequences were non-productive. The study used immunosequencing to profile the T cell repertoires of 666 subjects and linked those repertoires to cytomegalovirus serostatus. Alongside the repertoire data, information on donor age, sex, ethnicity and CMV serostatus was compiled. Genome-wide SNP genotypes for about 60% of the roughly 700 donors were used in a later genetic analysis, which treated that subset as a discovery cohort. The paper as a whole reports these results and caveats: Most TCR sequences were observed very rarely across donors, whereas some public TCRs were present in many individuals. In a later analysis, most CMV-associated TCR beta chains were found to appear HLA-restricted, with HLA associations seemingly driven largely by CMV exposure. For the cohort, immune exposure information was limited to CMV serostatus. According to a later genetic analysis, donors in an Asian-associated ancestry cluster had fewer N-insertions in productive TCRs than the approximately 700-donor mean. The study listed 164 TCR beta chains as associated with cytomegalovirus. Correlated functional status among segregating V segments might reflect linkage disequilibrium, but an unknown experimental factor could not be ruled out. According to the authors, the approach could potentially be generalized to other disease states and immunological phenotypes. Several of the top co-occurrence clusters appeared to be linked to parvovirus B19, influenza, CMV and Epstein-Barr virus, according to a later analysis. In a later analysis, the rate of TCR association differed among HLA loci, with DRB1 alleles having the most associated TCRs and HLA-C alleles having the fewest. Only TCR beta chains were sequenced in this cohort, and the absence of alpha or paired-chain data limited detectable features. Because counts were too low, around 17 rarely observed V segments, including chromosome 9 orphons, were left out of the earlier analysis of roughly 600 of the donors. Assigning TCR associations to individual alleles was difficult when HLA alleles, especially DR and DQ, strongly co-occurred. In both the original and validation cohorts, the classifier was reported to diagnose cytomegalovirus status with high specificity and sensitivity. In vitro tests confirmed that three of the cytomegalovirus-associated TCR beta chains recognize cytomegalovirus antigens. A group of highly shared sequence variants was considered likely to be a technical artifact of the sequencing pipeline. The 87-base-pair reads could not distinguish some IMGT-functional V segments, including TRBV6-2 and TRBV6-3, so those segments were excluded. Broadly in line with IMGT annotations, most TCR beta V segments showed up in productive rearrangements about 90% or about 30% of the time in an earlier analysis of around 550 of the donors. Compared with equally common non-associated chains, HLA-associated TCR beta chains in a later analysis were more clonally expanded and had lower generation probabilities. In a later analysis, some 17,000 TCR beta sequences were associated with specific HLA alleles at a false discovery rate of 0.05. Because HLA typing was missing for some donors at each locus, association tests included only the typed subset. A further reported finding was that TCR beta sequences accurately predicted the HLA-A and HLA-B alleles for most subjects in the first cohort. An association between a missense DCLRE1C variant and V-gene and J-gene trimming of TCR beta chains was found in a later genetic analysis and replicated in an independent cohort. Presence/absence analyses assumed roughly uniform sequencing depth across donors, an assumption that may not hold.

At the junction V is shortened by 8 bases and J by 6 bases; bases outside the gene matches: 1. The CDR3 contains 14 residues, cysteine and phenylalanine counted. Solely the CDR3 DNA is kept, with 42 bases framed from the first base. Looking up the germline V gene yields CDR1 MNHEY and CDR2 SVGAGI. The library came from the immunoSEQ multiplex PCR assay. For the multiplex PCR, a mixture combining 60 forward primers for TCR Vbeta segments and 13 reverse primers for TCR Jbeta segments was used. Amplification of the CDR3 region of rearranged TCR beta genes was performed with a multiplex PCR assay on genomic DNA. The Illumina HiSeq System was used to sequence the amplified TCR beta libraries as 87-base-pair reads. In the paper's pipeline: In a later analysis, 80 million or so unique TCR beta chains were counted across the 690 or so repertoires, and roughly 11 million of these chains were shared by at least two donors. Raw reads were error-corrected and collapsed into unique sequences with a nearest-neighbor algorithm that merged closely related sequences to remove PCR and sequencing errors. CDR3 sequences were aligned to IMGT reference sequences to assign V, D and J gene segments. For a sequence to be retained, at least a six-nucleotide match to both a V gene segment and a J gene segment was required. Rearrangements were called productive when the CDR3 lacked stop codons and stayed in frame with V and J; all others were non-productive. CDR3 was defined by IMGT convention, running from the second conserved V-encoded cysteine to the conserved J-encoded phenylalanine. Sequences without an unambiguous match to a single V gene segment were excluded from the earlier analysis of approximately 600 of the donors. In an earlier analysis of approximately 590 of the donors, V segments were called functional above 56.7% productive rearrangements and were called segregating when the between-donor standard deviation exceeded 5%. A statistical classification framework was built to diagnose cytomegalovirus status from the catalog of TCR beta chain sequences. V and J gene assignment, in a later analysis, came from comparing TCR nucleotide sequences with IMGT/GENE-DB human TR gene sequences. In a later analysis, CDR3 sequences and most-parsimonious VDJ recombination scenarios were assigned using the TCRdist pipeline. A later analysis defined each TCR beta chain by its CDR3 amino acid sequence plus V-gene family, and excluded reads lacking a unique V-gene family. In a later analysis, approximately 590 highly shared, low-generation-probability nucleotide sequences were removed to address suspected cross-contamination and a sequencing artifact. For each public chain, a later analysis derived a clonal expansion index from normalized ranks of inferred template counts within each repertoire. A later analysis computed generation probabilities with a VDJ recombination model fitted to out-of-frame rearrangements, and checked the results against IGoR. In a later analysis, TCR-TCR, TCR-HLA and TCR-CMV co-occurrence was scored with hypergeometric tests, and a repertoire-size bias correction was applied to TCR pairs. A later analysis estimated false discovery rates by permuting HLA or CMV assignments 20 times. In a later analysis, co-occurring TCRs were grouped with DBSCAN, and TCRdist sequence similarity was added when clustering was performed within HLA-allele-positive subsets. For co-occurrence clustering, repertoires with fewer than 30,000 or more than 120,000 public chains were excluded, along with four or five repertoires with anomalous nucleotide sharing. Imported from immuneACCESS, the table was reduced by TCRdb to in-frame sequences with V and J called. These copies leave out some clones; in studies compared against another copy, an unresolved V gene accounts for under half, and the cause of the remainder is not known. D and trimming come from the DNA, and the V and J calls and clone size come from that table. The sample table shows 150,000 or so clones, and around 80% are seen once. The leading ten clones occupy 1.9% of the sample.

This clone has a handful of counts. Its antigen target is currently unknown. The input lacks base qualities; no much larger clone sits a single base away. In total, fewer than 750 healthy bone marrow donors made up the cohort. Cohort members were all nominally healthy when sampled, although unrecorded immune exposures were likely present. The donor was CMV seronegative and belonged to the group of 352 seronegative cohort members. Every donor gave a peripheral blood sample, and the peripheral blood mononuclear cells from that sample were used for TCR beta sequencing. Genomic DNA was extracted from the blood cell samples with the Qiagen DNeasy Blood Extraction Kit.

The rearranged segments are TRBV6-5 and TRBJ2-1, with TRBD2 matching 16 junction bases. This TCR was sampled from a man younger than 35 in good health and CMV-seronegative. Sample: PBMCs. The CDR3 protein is CASGTSGGGNEQFF. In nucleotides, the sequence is TGTGCCAGCGGGACTAGCGGGGGGGGCAATGAGCAGTTCTTC.